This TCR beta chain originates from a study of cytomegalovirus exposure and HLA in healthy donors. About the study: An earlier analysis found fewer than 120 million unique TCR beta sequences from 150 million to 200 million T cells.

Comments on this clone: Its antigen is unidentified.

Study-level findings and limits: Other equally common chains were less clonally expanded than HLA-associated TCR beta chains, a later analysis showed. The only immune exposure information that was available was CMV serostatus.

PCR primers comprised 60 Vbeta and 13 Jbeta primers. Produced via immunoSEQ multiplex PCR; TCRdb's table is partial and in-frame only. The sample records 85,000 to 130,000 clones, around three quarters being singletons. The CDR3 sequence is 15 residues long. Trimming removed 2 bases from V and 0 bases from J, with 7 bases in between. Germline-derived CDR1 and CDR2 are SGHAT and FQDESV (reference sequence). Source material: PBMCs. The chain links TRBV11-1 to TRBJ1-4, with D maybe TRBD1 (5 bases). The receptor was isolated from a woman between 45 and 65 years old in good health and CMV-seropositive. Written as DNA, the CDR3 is TGTGCCAGCAGCTTACAGGGCGCAACTAATGAAAAACTGTTTTTT. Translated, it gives CASSLQGATNEKLFF.